Below, 30 T cell receptor beta chains from the same sample are listed, as sequenced in a study of T cells in Graves' hyperthyroidism and ophthalmopathy. The CDR3 regions of TCR beta were amplified from RNA transcripts. The HTBI primer set was used in a first-round RT-PCR of the TCR CDR3. Using its own MiXCR run on the multiplex PCR reads, TCRdb lists one record per CDR3 protein. The data contain about 49,000 distinct CDR3 sequences, 45% to 65% of them singletons. What was sequenced was peripheral blood or thyroid tissue (not recorded which). These receptors were taken from a young man with Graves' hyperthyroidism.

This clonotype was counted ten times or more. The V and J genes are TRBV6-5 and TRBJ1-2, with 9 bases that match TRBD1. The CDR3 has 15 amino acids. V lost 2 bases to trimming and J lost 7 bases; unmatched junction nucleotides: 8. Germline lookup yields CDR1 MNHEY and CDR2 SVGAGI. The CDR3 is CASSYRMGQGVGYTF. As DNA, the CDR3 is TGTGCCAGCAGTTACCGTATGGGACAGGGCGTTGGCTACACCTTC.

This clonotype has a handful of counts. In DNA form, the CDR3 reads TGTGCCAGTAGTATGACAGGGGGCGGCTACGAGCAGTACTTC. This gives the protein CASSMTGGGYEQYF. The chain couples TRBV19 to TRBJ2-7; 10 bases agree with TRBD1. Unmatched junction bases numbered 2, after V lost 3 bases and J lost 3 bases. The CDR3 covers 14 residues. Germline lookup yields CDR1 LNHDA and CDR2 SQIVND (reference sequence).

In its sample, this clonotype was seen once. The chain links TRBV7-9 to TRBJ2-2, with 7 bases that match TRBD2. Germline-derived CDR1 and CDR2 are SEHNR and FQNEAQ (reference sequence). CDR3 size: 15 residues. V lost 3 bases to trimming and J lost 6 bases; unmatched junction nucleotides: 7. The CDR3 here is CASSFRLAPAGELFF. For the CDR3, the DNA is TGTGCCAGCAGCTTCCGACTAGCTCCGGCCGGGGAGCTGTTTTTT. The full variable domain, its missing parts supplied by reference TRBV7-9 and TRBJ2-2, is DTGVSQNPRHKITKRGQNVTFRCDPISEHNRLYWYRQTLGQGPEFLTYFQNEAQLEKSRLLSDRFSAERPKGSFSTLEIQRTEQGDSAMYLCASSFRLAPAGELFFGEGSRLTVL.

This clonotype was found many times. This chain connects TRBV9 to TRBJ2-6, with unresolved D. CDR3 length: 15 amino acids. Germline assignment: CDR1 SGDLS and CDR2 YYNGEE. Trimming left V 0 bases short and J 1 base short, with 5 bases between. CDR3 coding DNA: TGTGCCAGCAGCGTAGTGGTTTCTGGGGCCAACGTCCTGACTTTC. This translates into CASSVVVSGANVLTF.

Comments on this clonotype: This is likely a read error, given that the CDR3 carries no conserved phenylalanine or tryptophan at its end. It is unclear where the CDR3 begins or ends on the DNA, so no DNA is shown, and the CDR3 is as TCRdb lists it. V and J are TRBV15 and TRBJ1-1; whether TRBD1, the table's D call, matches the DNA was not checked. Per germline, CDR1 LNHNV and CDR2 YYDKDF (reference sequence). The CDR3 totals 23 residues, both ends included. The chain's CDR3 is CATSRAKSGTEAFFRMGTGHCQS.

With respect to this clonotype: At one end, the junction sequence differs from germline, possibly due to a read error. V and J are TRBV7-9 and TRBJ2-7; D may correspond to TRBD1 or TRBD2 (5 bases each). The length of the CDR3 is 11 residues. Looked up from germline, CDR1 is SEHNR and CDR2 is FQNEAQ (reference sequence). The CDR3 here is CASSQPGPRRF. CDR3 sequence (DNA): TGCGCCAGCAGCCAACCGGGACCGCGACGCTTC.

This chain links TRBV2 with TRBJ1-2, with 8 bases that match TRBD1. Germline lookup yields CDR1 SNHLY and CDR2 FYNNEI. The CDR3 is 12 residues long. V was pared by 6 bases and J by 7 bases, with 4 bases of the junction left unmatched. This CDR3 reads CASRTGTGGYTF. CDR3 in DNA: TGTGCCAGCAGGACGGGGACAGGTGGCTACACCTTC.

The rearrangement joins TRBV10-3 to TRBJ2-2, with D perhaps matching TRBD2 (5 bases). The V end was cut by 0 bases, the J end by 4 bases, with 6 bases between. The CDR3 sequence is 14 residues long. The V gene's germline CDR1 is ENHRY and CDR2 SYGVKD. This chain's CDR3 is CAISESSGTGELFF. The CDR3 DNA reads TGTGCCATCAGTGAGTCGAGCGGCACCGGGGAGCTGTTTTTT.

The chain carries TRBV19 and TRBJ1-2; TRBD1 matches at 10 bases. This CDR3 contains 17 residues. With 4 bases clipped from V and 6 bases from J, the junction kept 14 bases outside the gene matches. The germline V gene has CDR1 LNHDA and CDR2 SQIVND (reference sequence). CDR3 in amino acids: CASSKGYSGTGEDGYTF. In DNA form, the CDR3 reads TGTGCCAGTAGTAAGGGTTACTCCGGGACAGGGGAAGATGGCTACACCTTC.

This clonotype has just a few counts. This chain joins TRBV19 and TRBJ2-7; perhaps TRBD1 as D (5 bases). Trimming pared 5 bases from V and 3 bases from J, leaving 14 bases between. The CDR3 length is 14 residues. Germline CDR1 LNHDA, CDR2 SQIVND (reference sequence). Here the CDR3 DNA reads TGTGCCAGTAGTCTTTCTCAGGGTTACTACGAGCAGTACTTC. This codes for CASSLSQGYYEQYF.

This chain links TRBV11-1 with TRBJ2-5; D unresolved. This CDR3 is 13 amino acids long. V was trimmed by 0 bases and J by 4 bases, leaving 6 bases between them. Germline CDR1 is SGHAT and CDR2 is FQDESV (reference sequence). The CDR3 nucleotides are TGTGCCAGCAGCTTAGCCTCAATAGAGACCCAGTACTTC. Protein sequence: CASSLASIETQYF.

The rearrangement links TRBV7-9 to TRBJ2-5, with D unclear. The CDR3 loop spans 15 amino acids. Trimming stripped 3 bases from V and 2 bases from J, with 13 bases between. Germline V gives CDR1 SEHNR, CDR2 FQNEAQ (reference sequence). This CDR3 reads CASSLGSTVQETQYF. The DNA for the CDR3 is TGTGCCAGCAGCTTGGGTTCCACAGTTCAAGAGACCCAGTACTTC.

By share, this clonotype ranks as medium-sized. The rearrangement joins TRBV29-1 to TRBJ1-2, with TRBD1 matching over 8 bases. The CDR3 sequence is 13 residues long. With 4 bases clipped from V and 5 bases from J, the junction kept 6 bases outside the gene matches. Germline CDR1 SQVTM, CDR2 ANQGSEA. The CDR3 bases are TGCAGCGTTGTGGACAGGGTTACGTATGGCTACACCTTC. Translated, it gives CSVVDRVTYGYTF.

Of note for this clonotype: The junction and the germline gene differ at one end; a read error may be behind it. The rearrangement links TRBV10-3 to TRBJ1-1; D call uncertain. Germline V CDR1 and CDR2: ENHRY, SYGVKD. The CDR3 runs 13 residues. The CDR3 bases are TGTGCCAGCAGTTTCGCAGTGAACACTGAAGCTTTCTTT. This encodes CASSFAVNTEAFF.

The sample holds one count of this clonotype. Given the absence of the conserved phenylalanine or tryptophan at the CDR3 end, a read error is likely. The rearrangement links TRBV20-1 to TRBJ1-1, with unresolved D. Per the germline V gene, CDR1 is DFQATT and CDR2 is SNEGSKA (reference sequence). V was pared by 2 bases and J by 0 bases, with 13 bases between. There are 15 residues in the CDR3. The CDR3 is CSARRRTRMNTEAFL. Here the CDR3 DNA reads TGCAGTGCTAGAAGGAGAACGAGGATGAACACTGAAGCTTTCTTA.

As for this clonotype: No conserved phenylalanine or tryptophan ends this CDR3, so it is likely a read error. The rearrangement joins TRBV15 to TRBJ1-2; tentative D call: TRBD1 (5 bases). Germline CDR1 is LNHNV and CDR2 is YYDKDF (reference sequence). The CDR3 sequence is 13 residues long. Trimming stripped 7 bases from V and 5 bases from J, with 14 bases between. In nucleotides, the CDR3 is TGTGCCACCACTAGGGACGTCGGATATGGCTACACCTAC. This sequence encodes CATTRDVGYGYTY.

The chain has TRBV6-5 and TRBJ2-2; 11 bases fit TRBD1. The CDR3 length is 16 residues. The germline V gene has CDR1 MNHEY and CDR2 SVGAGI. J gave up 1 base and V 6 bases, and 4 bases lay outside the gene matches. The CDR3 bases are TGTGCCAGCAGCCGGACAGGGGGCTGGAACACCGGGGAGCTGTTTTTT. Protein sequence: CASSRTGGWNTGELFF.

There are many counts of this clonotype. This CDR3 is CASSQHSAWTEAFF. DNA for the CDR3: TGTGCCAGCAGCCAACATTCCGCCTGGACTGAAGCTTTCTTT. This chain joins TRBV3-1 and TRBJ1-1, with D unclear. This CDR3 region has 14 residues. Germline V CDR1 and CDR2: LGHDT, YNNKEL (reference sequence). V was shortened by 2 bases and J by 5 bases, with 12 bases between the two germline ends.

The gene calls are TRBV28 and TRBJ2-3; 7 bases agree with TRBD2. Germline-derived CDR1 and CDR2 are MDHEN and SYDVKM. The V and J ends lost 7 bases and 0 bases, in that order; junction bases with no gene match: 7. There are 15 residues in the CDR3. The CDR3 DNA follows: TGTGCCAGCAACCTAGCGGCGGCTAGCACAGATACGCAGTATTTT. Its protein product is CASNLAAASTDTQYF.

The CDR3 loop is CASSLNSGNTIYF. CDR3 nucleotide sequence: TGTGCCAGCAGTCTCAACTCTGGAAACACCATATATTTT. The chain couples TRBV6-4 to TRBJ1-3; D not resolved. Trimming took off 5 bases at V and 0 bases at J, with 5 bases between the two ends. The CDR3 length is 13 residues. Germline V gene data show CDR1 as MRHNA and CDR2 as SNTAGT.

The chain couples TRBV19 to TRBJ2-7; 9 bases are shared with TRBD2. CDR1 LNHDA and CDR2 SQIVND come from the germline V gene (reference sequence). The CDR3 extends over 15 amino acids. Trimming cost V 3 bases and J 3 bases; bases outside gene matches: 6. The CDR3: CASSMLGGRVYEQYF. The CDR3 bases are TGTGCCAGTAGTATGCTCGGCGGGAGGGTCTACGAGCAGTACTTC. Using reference TRBV19 and TRBJ2-7 for the parts outside the CDR3, the full variable domain is DGGITQSPKYLFRKEGQNVTLSCEQNLNHDAMYWYRQDPGQGLRLIYYSQIVNDFQKGDIAEGYSVSREKKESFPLTVTSAQKNPTAFYLCASSMLGGRVYEQYFGPGTRLTVT.

This clonotype appeared many times. This sequence joins TRBV20-1 and TRBJ2-7; perhaps TRBD2 as D (5 bases). V was shortened by 0 bases and J by 6 bases, with 24 bases between the two germline ends. This CDR3 has 17 amino acids. CDR1 is DFQATT and CDR2 is SNEGSKA in the germline V gene (reference sequence). DNA of the CDR3: TGCAGTGCTAGAGACGGGAATCGAGGGAGCCATCCTACCGAGCAGTACTTC. Translation gives CSARDGNRGSHPTEQYF.

With respect to this clonotype: Lacking the conserved final phenylalanine or tryptophan, this CDR3 likely reflects a read error. The rearrangement uses TRBV10-3 and TRBJ1-1, with D possibly being TRBD1 (6 bases). The V and J ends lost 2 bases and 0 bases respectively, with 7 bases between them. This CDR3 contains 14 residues. Germline loops: CDR1 ENHRY, CDR2 SYGVKD. The CDR3, as DNA: TGTGCCATCAGTGAGGGGGGCATGAACACTGAAGCTTTCCTT. Protein product: CAISEGGMNTEAFL.

This chain links TRBV5-1 with TRBJ2-7; the match to TRBD2 covers 13 bases. V shed 1 base and J 0 bases; nucleotides not matched to a gene: 10. Germline CDR1 is SGHRS and CDR2 is YFSETQ. The CDR3 totals 19 residues. The CDR3 reads CASSLPRLAGGPSSYEQYF. The CDR3 DNA reads TGCGCCAGCAGCTTGCCGAGACTAGCGGGGGGCCCGAGCTCCTACGAGCAGTACTTC.

This clonotype was counted ten times or more. Possible read error: a much larger clone is one base away. The V and J genes are TRBV7-8 and TRBJ1-4; perhaps TRBD1 as D (6 bases). V lost 5 bases to trimming and J lost 6 bases, with 19 bases between them. The CDR3 length is 16 residues. CDR1 and CDR2 (germline): SGHVS, FQNEAQ. The CDR3 sequence is CASSPGTGSTYEKLFF. CDR3 in DNA: TGTGCCAGCAGCCCTGGAACAGGGAGCACTTATGAAAAACTGTTTTTT.

The chain employs TRBV6-1 and TRBJ1-1; D is possibly TRBD1 (6 bases). Per germline, CDR1 MNHNS and CDR2 SASEGT. V was cut by 6 bases and J by 4 bases, with 15 bases left in between. The CDR3 consists of 14 residues. CDR3 sequence: CASSVTGWSTEAFF. For the CDR3, the DNA is TGTGCCAGCAGCGTAACAGGGTGGAGCACTGAAGCTTTCTTT.

J is TRBJ1-3 and V is TRBV20-1; 11 bases agree with TRBD1. CDR1 is DFQATT and CDR2 is SNEGSKA in the germline V gene (reference sequence). The CDR3 extends over 18 amino acids. Trimming removed 4 bases from V and 0 bases from J; junction bases left unmatched: 11. CDR3 protein: CSAIRPGTGGFSGNTIYF. CDR3 sequence (DNA): TGCAGTGCTATCCGACCCGGGACAGGGGGATTCTCTGGAAACACCATATATTTT.

This clonotype has at least ten counts. V usage is TRBV5-1 and J usage is TRBJ1-2, with D possibly TRBD1 on 5 matching bases. The CDR3 runs 14 residues. V lost 2 bases and J lost 0, with 8 bases in between. CDR1 is SGHRS, CDR2 YFSETQ, per germline. The CDR3 region is CASSLDSSNYGYTF. Here the CDR3 DNA reads TGCGCCAGCAGCTTAGACAGTTCTAACTATGGCTACACCTTC.

This clonotype was detected many times. The chain joins TRBV6-5 to TRBJ2-2, with D possibly being TRBD2 (5 bases). Germline-derived CDR1 and CDR2 are MNHEY and SVGAGI. Trimming shortened V by 6 bases and J by 4 bases, and 12 bases separated the two germline ends. The CDR3 runs to 14 residues. CDR3 sequence: CASRPTRPTGELFF. CDR3 DNA sequence: TGTGCCAGCAGACCCACTAGACCCACCGGGGAGCTGTTTTTT.

The J gene is TRBJ1-5, the V gene TRBV15, with D unresolved. CDR1 and CDR2 (germline): LNHNV, YYDKDF (reference sequence). The ends were cut back, 8 bases at V and 0 bases at J, with 8 bases in the middle. The CDR3 consists of 13 residues. CDR3: CATSTYSNQPQHF. CDR3 DNA sequence: TGTGCCACCTCGACCTATAGCAATCAGCCCCAGCATTTT.